A selection of T cell receptor beta chains follows, all from one sample in a study of shared clonotypes between healthy human individuals. TCRdb's copy holds only in-frame clones and misses some; the assay was immunoSEQ multiplex PCR. This sample yields millions of clones, of which approximately 92% are seen a single time; over 0.12% belongs to the top ten. Source material: naive CD4+ T cells sorted from blood. The source of these receptors is a man between 18 and 35 years old in good health. CDR3s include the opening cysteine and the closing phenylalanine or tryptophan. The D gene is left open where the match is weak. Only some rows state a clone size, as once, few, many or a class for expanded clones.

clone_size j_call d_call v_call cdr3_nt cdr3_aa
. TRBJ2-2 . TRBV12-5 TGTGCTAGTGGACGCGGGCCCGCTAACACCGGGGAGCTGTTTTTT CASGRGPANTGELFF
. TRBJ2-2 . TRBV5-4 TGTGCCAGCAGCTTGGAAGGAACCGGGGAGCTGTTTTTT CASSLEGTGELFF
. TRBJ2-1 TRBD2 TRBV19 TGTGCCAGTAGTCCAGGACTAGCGGGAGGCTCCAACAATGAGCAGTTCTTC CASSPGLAGGSNNEQFF
. TRBJ2-3 TRBD2 TRBV11-2 TGTGCCAGCAGCCGGACTAGCGGGACAGATACGCAGTATTTT CASSRTSGTDTQYF
. TRBJ1-1 TRBD1 TRBV5-1 TGCGCCAGCAGCCGGGACAGAGGGAACACTGAAGCTTTCTTT CASSRDRGNTEAFF
. TRBJ1-1 . TRBV28 TGTGCCAGCAGTTTAAGCCGGGGGGGAACTGAAGCTTTCTTT CASSLSRGGTEAFF
. TRBJ1-3 . TRBV28 TGTGCCAGCAGTTCTACCGCCCAGGGCACGGGAAACACCATATATTTT CASSSTAQGTGNTIYF
. TRBJ1-1 . TRBV6-1 TGTGCCAGCAGTGAAGCCATAGCTTTCTTT CASSEAIAFF
. TRBJ1-2 TRBD1 TRBV4-1 TGCGCCAGCAGCCAAGATCTGGGCAGGGGGCAAGGCTACACCTTC CASSQDLGRGQGYTF
. TRBJ2-5 TRBD2 TRBV5-4 TGTGCCAGCAGCTTGCTATCCGGGGGGGAGACCCAGTACTTC CASSLLSGGETQYF
. TRBJ1-2 . TRBV28 TGTGCCAGCTTTCCCGGGGGGGGTGGCTACACCTTC CASFPGGGGYTF
. TRBJ2-7 . TRBV10-2 TGCGCCAGCAGCCTGGGGCCTGCTGCGTCCTACGAGCAGTACTTC CASSLGPAASYEQYF
once TRBJ2-7 TRBD2 TRBV29-1 TGCAGCGTTTACCTAGCGGGAGAGAAGGAGCAGTACTTC CSVYLAGEKEQYF
few TRBJ1-5 TRBD1 TRBV7-2 TGTGCCAGCAGCTGGGACAGAGGCAATCAGCCCCAGCATTTT CASSWDRGNQPQHF
. TRBJ2-4 TRBD1 TRBV5-6 TGTGCCAGCAGCTACCGACAGGGGGCTTTTATGAAAAACATTCAGTACTTC CASSYRQGAFMKNIQYF
once TRBJ1-1 . TRBV5-6 TGTGCCAGCAGCCGTTATAGATACAGGGTCATGAACACTGAAGCTTTCTTT CASSRYRYRVMNTEAFF
. TRBJ2-7 TRBD1 TRBV19 TGTGCCAGTAGTATCTTACCGGGACAGGGGGCCTACGAGCAGTACTTC CASSILPGQGAYEQYF
. TRBJ2-3 . TRBV27 TGTGCCAGCAGTTTTTCAGGAGGGAACACAGATACGCAGTATTTT CASSFSGGNTDTQYF
. TRBJ2-3 TRBD2 TRBV2 TGTGCCAGCAGTGATGCTAGCGGGAGATTGGTTACGCAGTATTTT CASSDASGRLVTQYF
. TRBJ1-4 . TRBV9 TGTGCCAGCGGGCCCTGGACAACTAATGAAAAACTGTTTTTT CASGPWTTNEKLFF
. TRBJ1-2 . TRBV5-1 TGCGCCAGCAGCTTGGTAGGGGCATACGGCTACACCTTC CASSLVGAYGYTF
. TRBJ1-3 . TRBV6-1 TGTGCCAGCATACCTACCGGGGGGACGGGAAACACCATATATTTT CASIPTGGTGNTIYF
. TRBJ2-4 TRBD1 TRBV2 TGTGCCAGCACCTTAACGACAGGGCTGTCCAAAAACATTCAGTACTTC CASTLTTGLSKNIQYF
. TRBJ1-2 TRBD1 TRBV25-1 TGTGCCAGCAGTGGCCACAGGGGCGGGTATGGCTACACCTTC CASSGHRGGYGYTF
. TRBJ2-7 TRBD2 TRBV25-1 TGTGCCAGCAGTGAATGGGGTAGCGGGAGCTCCTACGAGCAGTACTTC CASSEWGSGSSYEQYF
. TRBJ1-4 . TRBV7-9 TGTGCCAGCAGCTTGGGGGGAAGTGAAAAACTGTTTTTT CASSLGGSEKLFF
. TRBJ1-4 . TRBV5-1 TGCGCCAGCAGCTTAATAGGCCGTAATGAAAAACTGTTTTTT CASSLIGRNEKLFF
once TRBJ1-6 . TRBV18 TGTGCCAGCTCACCATTTTTCGGGGATTATAATTCACCCCTCCACTTT CASSPFFGDYNSPLHF
few TRBJ1-4 TRBD1 TRBV10-3 TGTGCCATCAGTCGGGACAGGGGGCTGGAAAAACTGTTTTTT CAISRDRGLEKLFF
. TRBJ2-2 . TRBV5-8 TGTGCCAGCAGCTTCGGTTTTGGCGTACGTACCGGGGAGCTGTTTTTT CASSFGFGVRTGELFF
. TRBJ2-5 TRBD2 TRBV19 TGTGCCAGTAGTGCGGGACTAGCGGGAAGCCAAGAGACCCAGTACTTC CASSAGLAGSQETQYF
. TRBJ2-7 . TRBV28 TGTGCCAGCACCGGAGGGGGTTTCTCCTACGAGCAGTACTTC CASTGGGFSYEQYF
once TRBJ2-7 TRBD1 TRBV7-8 TGTGCCAGCAGCCTTGGGACAGGGGTGGGCACCGAGCAGTACTTC CASSLGTGVGTEQYF
. TRBJ1-3 TRBD1 TRBV7-9 TGTGCCAGCAGCTTGGGACAGGGAAGCTTTGGAAACACCATATATTTT CASSLGQGSFGNTIYF
once TRBJ2-7 TRBD1 TRBV6-6 TGTGCCAGCAGTGAGACAGGGGGGCCCTACGAGCAGTACTTC CASSETGGPYEQYF
. TRBJ2-2 . TRBV5-1 TGCGCCAGCAAGCCCTCGGGTCCTAACACCGGGGAGCTGTTTTTT CASKPSGPNTGELFF
. TRBJ1-6 TRBD1 TRBV6-1 TGTGCCAGCAGTGCGTCGACAGGGGGCGGTTCACCCCTCCACTTT CASSASTGGGSPLHF
. TRBJ2-2 . TRBV27 TGTGCCAGCAGTTTATTCCAGGCCGGGGAGCTGTTTTTT CASSLFQAGELFF
. TRBJ2-2 . TRBV6-6 TGTGCCAGCAGTTACCGAGTGAACACCGGGGAGCTGTTTTTT CASSYRVNTGELFF
. TRBJ1-1 . TRBV10-3 TGTGCCATCAGTGAGTCTAATATTGAGCTCTCGGACACTGAAGCTTTCTTT CAISESNIELSDTEAFF
. TRBJ2-7 TRBD1 TRBV5-4 TGTGCCAGCAGCGCCGGGACAGACTACGAGCAGTACTTC CASSAGTDYEQYF
. TRBJ2-1 TRBD2 TRBV29-1 TGCAGCGTTGGAGGGGACTACCTCTACAATGAGCAGTTCTTC CSVGGDYLYNEQFF
. TRBJ2-3 TRBD1 TRBV7-9 TGTGCCAGCAGTGCTTCAGGGGGACGGCCGGATACGCAGTATTTT CASSASGGRPDTQYF
. TRBJ2-7 . TRBV10-3 TGTGCCATCAGCGCGGGGATCGAGCAGTACTTC CAISAGIEQYF
. TRBJ1-1 . TRBV30 TGTGCCCGGAGGGAGACAAACACTGAAGCTTTCTTT CARRETNTEAFF
. TRBJ2-5 . TRBV2 TGTGCCAGCAGTGCAAGTGGGGGGGCCTCCCAAGAGACCCAGTACTTC CASSASGGASQETQYF
. TRBJ2-5 . TRBV2 TGTGCCAGCAGTAGTCGCGGCCAAGAGACCCAGTACTTC CASSSRGQETQYF
. TRBJ1-2 TRBD1 TRBV2 TGTGCCAGCAGGGCTGGGGACAGGGGATATGGCTACACCTTC CASRAGDRGYGYTF
. TRBJ1-6 . TRBV15 TGTGCCACCAGCAGAGAGGGGAGGGGGATGCGGGGGCCAAATAATTCACCCCTCCACTTT CATSREGRGMRGPNNSPLHF
. TRBJ2-3 . TRBV6-6 TGTGCCAGCAGTTACTACCCGTCGGATACGCAGTATTTT CASSYYPSDTQYF
. TRBJ2-5 TRBD1 TRBV28 TGTGCCAGCAGCCAAGGGTGGCAGGGGGCGGGAGAGACCCAGTACTTC CASSQGWQGAGETQYF
. TRBJ1-1 . TRBV6-1 TGTGCCAGCATGGGGAACACTGAAGCTTTCTTT CASMGNTEAFF